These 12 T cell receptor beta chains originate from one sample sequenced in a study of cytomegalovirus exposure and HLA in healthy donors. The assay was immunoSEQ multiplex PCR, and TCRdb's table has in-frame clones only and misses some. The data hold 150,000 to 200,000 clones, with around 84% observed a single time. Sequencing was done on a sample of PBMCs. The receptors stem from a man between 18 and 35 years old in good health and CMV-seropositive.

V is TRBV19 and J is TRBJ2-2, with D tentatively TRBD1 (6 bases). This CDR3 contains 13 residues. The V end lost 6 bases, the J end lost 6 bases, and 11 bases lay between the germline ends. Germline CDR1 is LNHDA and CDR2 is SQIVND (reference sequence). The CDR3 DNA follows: TGTGCCAGTAGATCACGACAGGCCGGGGAGCTGTTTTTT. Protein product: CASRSRQAGELFF. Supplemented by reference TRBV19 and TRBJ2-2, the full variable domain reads DGGITQSPKYLFRKEGQNVTLSCEQNLNHDAMYWYRQDPGQGLRLIYYSQIVNDFQKGDIAEGYSVSREKKESFPLTVTSAQKNPTAFYLCASRSRQAGELFFGEGSRLTVL.

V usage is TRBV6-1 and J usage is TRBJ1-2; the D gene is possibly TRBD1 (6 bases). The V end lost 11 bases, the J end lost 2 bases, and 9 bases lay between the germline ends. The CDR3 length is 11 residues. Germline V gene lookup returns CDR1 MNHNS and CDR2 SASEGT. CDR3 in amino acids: CAGQGNYGYTF. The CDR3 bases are TGTGCCGGTCAGGGGAACTATGGCTACACCTTC.

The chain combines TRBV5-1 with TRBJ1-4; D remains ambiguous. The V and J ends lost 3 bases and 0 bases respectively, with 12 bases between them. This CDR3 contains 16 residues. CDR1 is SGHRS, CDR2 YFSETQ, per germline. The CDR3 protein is CASSWESYSTNEKLFF. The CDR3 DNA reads TGCGCCAGCAGCTGGGAGAGCTATTCAACTAATGAAAAACTGTTTTTT.

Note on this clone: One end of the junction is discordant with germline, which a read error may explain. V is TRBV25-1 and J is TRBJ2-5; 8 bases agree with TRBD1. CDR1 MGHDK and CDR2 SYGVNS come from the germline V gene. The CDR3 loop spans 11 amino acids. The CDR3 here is CASSEGQARHF. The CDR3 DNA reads TGTGCCAGCAGTGAGGGACAGGCCCGGCACTTC.

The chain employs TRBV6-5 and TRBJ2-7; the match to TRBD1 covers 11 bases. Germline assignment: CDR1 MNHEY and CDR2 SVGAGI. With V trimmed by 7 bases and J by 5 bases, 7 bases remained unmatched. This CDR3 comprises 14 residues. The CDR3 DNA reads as TGTGCCAGCAATCCGGGACAGGGGGGAGACGAGCAGTACTTC. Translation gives CASNPGQGGDEQYF.

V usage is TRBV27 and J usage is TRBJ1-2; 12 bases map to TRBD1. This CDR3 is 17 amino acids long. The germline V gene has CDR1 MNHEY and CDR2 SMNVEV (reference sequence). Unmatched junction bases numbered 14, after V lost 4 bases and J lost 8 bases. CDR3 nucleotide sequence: TGTGCCAGCAGTTCCTTAATCCCGGGACAGGGGGCGCGAGGCTACACCTTC. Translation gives CASSSLIPGQGARGYTF.

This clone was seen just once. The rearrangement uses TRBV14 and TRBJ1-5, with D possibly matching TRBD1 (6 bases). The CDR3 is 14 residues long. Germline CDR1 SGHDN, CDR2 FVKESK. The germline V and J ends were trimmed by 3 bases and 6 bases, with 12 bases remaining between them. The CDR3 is CASSHAGVGQPQHF. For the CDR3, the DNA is TGTGCCAGCAGCCATGCAGGGGTCGGTCAGCCCCAGCATTTT.

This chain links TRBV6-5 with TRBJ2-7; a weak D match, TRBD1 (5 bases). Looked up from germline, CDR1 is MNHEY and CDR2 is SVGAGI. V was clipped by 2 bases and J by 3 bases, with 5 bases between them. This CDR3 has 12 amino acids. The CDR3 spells CASSYDSYEQYF. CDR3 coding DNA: TGTGCCAGCAGTTACGACAGCTACGAGCAGTACTTC.

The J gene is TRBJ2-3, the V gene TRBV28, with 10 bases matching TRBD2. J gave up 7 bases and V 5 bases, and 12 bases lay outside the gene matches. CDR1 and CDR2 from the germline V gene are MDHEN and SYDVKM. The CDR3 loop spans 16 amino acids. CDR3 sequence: CASSGGSGRARNTQYF. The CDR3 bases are TGTGCCAGCAGTGGGGGAAGCGGGAGGGCGAGGAATACGCAGTATTTT.

As DNA, the CDR3 is TGTGCCAGCAGTTACGGAAGTGAGGCCCAGTACTTC. Translating gives CASSYGSEAQYF. V and J are TRBV6-5 and TRBJ2-5; D is uncertain. The CDR3 runs 12 residues. Germline-derived CDR1 and CDR2 are MNHEY and SVGAGI. The ends were cut back, 2 bases at V and 9 bases at J, with 10 bases in the middle.

The CDR3 bases are TGTGCCAGCTCAGAGGGACTAGCGGGGGGGAGCTACGAGCAGTACTTC. Residues: CASSEGLAGGSYEQYF. This chain uses TRBV18 with TRBJ2-7, with 16 bases that match TRBD2. Germline lookup yields CDR1 KGHSH and CDR2 LQKENI. Losses at the gene ends were 5 bases for V and 3 bases for J; bases not matched to a gene: 4. The CDR3 sequence is 16 residues long.

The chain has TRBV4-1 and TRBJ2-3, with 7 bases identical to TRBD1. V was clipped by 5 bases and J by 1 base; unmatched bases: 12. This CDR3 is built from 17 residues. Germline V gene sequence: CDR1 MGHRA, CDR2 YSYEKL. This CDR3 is CASSTQGQRKGTDTQYF. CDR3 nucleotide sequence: TGCGCCAGCAGCACACAGGGACAGCGTAAAGGCACAGATACGCAGTATTTT.